The clone carrying this TCR beta chain was counted only a few times. Its cognate antigen is unknown. The record originates from a study of blood T cells in healthy people across ages. A sample-barcoded 5' primer and a J-beta primer mix were used in a second PCR of about 6 to 12 cycles. TCRdb fed the 5' RACE reads into MiXCR, producing one record per CDR3 protein. The data contain hundreds of thousands of distinct CDR3 sequences, more than 50% of them singletons. Each donor supplied 8 to 10 milliliters of peripheral blood. Total RNA, at least 6 micrograms per sample, was extracted from PBMCs. Whole-study results and caveats: Naive T cell percentage showed a strong correlation with TCR beta diversity.

The V and J ends lost 10 bases and 0 bases respectively, with 11 bases between them. There are 13 residues in the CDR3. CDR1 and CDR2 from the germline V gene are KGHDR and SFDVKD. This chain joins TRBV24-1 and TRBJ1-2; D remains unclear. The receptor comes from a middle-aged man in good health. Input material: blood. This CDR3 is CATEDSSNYGYTF. The CDR3 DNA is TGTGCCACAGAGGACTCCTCTAACTATGGCTACACCTTC.